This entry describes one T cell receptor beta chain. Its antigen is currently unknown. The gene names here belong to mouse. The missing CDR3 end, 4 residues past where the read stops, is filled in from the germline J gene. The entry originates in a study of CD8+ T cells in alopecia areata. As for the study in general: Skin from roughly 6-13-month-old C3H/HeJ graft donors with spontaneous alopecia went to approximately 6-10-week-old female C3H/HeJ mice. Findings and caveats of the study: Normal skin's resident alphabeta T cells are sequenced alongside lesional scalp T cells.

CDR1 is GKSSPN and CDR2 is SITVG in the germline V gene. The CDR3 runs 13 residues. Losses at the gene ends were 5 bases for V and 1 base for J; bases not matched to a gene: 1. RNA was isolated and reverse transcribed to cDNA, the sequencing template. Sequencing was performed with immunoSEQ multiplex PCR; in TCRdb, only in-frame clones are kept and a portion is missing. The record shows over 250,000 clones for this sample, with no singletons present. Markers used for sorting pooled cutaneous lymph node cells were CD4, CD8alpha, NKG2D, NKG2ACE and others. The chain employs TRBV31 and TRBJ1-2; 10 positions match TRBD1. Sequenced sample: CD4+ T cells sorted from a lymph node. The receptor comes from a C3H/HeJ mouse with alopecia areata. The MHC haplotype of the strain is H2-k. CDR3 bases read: TGTGCCTGGGACAGGGGGCAAAACTCC. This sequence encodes CAWDRGQNS. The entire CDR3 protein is CAWDRGQNSDYTF.